The T cell receptor beta chain described here comes from a study of type 1 regulatory T cells. To note about this clonotype: What it recognizes is unknown.

V was clipped by 1 base and J by 0 bases; unmatched bases: 4. Germline CDR1 DFQATT, CDR2 SNEGSKA (reference sequence). The length of the CDR3 is 16 residues. Via MiXCR, TCRdb re-called the reads, giving one row per CDR3 protein. The sample records about 68,000 distinct CDR3 sequences, around 57% being singletons. Sequenced sample: cultured T cells, either the whole culture or a sorted T cell fraction (not recorded which). Stated subset: Tr1-enriched cell product generated in vitro against host alloantigens. The V and J genes are TRBV20-1 and TRBJ2-1; 9 nucleotides agree with TRBD2. The origin of this receptor is a human donor in good health. The CDR3 loop is CSARAFSGSSYNEQFF. The CDR3 coding sequence is TGCAGTGCTAGAGCTTTTAGCGGGAGCTCCTACAATGAGCAGTTCTTC.